Included here is one TCR beta chain sequence, with context. Survey-level TCR beta sequencing used the immunoSEQ assay. Produced via immunoSEQ multiplex PCR; TCRdb's table is partial and in-frame only. The sample includes around 50,000 clones, approximately 93% of them seen just once. The length of the CDR3 is 14 residues. Germline V gene data show CDR1 as KGHSH and CDR2 as LQKENI. V gave up 1 base and J gave up 5 bases; unmatched junction bases: 4. Material for sequencing was PBMCs. This chain uses TRBV18 with TRBJ2-5; TRBD2 matches 7 bases. This receptor was identified in a man aged 40-55 years with rheumatoid arthritis. CDR3 sequence reads: CASSPLAGSETQYF. CDR3 bases: TGTGCCAGCTCACCACTAGCGGGCTCTGAGACCCAGTACTTC.